This T cell receptor (beta chain) originates from a study of OX40 agonist ivuxolimab in advanced cancers. Study in general: At 65% to 90% male, the cohort had a mean age of 60 years, ranging from about 23 to 79. The study reported partial responses in three patients: one hepatocellular carcinoma, two cutaneous melanoma.

This table comes from immunoSEQ multiplex PCR, and its TCRdb copy is limited to in-frame clones, with some not included. This sample has about 50,000 clones, with about 93% found just once. CDR1 is SGHDT and CDR2 is YYEEEE in the germline V gene. The length of the CDR3 is 15 residues. V shed 3 bases and J shed 0 bases, with 13 bases lying between them. The chain recombines TRBV5-6 with TRBJ2-7, with D possibly matching TRBD1 (6 bases). This specimen was CD4+ or CD8+ T cells sorted from blood, taken in a trial of the OX40 agonist ivuxolimab. This sequence originates from an adult with an advanced solid tumor such as melanoma, head and neck, liver or kidney cancer. In DNA form, the CDR3 reads TGTGCCAGCAGCTCCATGAGACAGGCCTCCTACGAGCAGTACTTC. Translating it yields CASSSMRQASYEQYF.